This T cell receptor (beta chain) was recorded in a study of human T cells and chemical hapten exposure. Findings of the study overall: TCRs exceeding a frequency of 1 in 1000 stayed unchanged under DPC sensitization. Against controls, expanded TCRs gave rise to significantly more large CDR3 similarity clusters.

This clonotype came up a few times. Its antigen is unknown. Trimming stripped 2 bases from V and 7 bases from J, with 11 bases between. The CDR3 sequence is 14 residues long. Germline V lookup: CDR1 LNHDA, CDR2 SQIVND (reference sequence). TCRdb ran MiXCR on the RACE reads and lists one entry per CDR3 protein. The table has about 89,000 distinct CDR3 sequences, 10% to 15% seen once. Time point: patch test 3, about 24 weeks after DPC sensitization. As for treatment: therapeutic diphenylcyclopropenone sensitization with weekly scalp DPC. Alopecia patients, 18 to 70 years old and DPC-suitable, served as donors. Unfractionated whole blood yielded total RNA.

The input for sequencing was whole blood, taken in connection with sensitization to the hapten diphenylcyclopropenone (DPC). The TCR sequence derives from a woman in her fifties or sixties with alopecia areata. Some clones in this sample may be carry-over from other donors' samples. The chain combines TRBV19 with TRBJ1-4; D gene uncertain. The CDR3 DNA sequence: TGTGCCAGTAGTATATCAGGCGTTGGTGAAAAACTGTTTTTT. It encodes CASSISGVGEKLFF.